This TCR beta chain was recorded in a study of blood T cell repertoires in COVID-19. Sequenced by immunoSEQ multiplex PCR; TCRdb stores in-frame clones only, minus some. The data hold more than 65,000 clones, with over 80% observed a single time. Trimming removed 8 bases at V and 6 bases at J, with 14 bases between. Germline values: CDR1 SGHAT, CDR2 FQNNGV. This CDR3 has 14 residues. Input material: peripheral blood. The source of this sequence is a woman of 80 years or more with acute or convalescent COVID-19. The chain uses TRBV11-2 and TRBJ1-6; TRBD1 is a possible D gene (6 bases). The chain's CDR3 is CASSKQGSNSPLHF. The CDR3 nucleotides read TGTGCCAGCTCAAAACAGGGAAGTAATTCACCCCTCCACTTT.